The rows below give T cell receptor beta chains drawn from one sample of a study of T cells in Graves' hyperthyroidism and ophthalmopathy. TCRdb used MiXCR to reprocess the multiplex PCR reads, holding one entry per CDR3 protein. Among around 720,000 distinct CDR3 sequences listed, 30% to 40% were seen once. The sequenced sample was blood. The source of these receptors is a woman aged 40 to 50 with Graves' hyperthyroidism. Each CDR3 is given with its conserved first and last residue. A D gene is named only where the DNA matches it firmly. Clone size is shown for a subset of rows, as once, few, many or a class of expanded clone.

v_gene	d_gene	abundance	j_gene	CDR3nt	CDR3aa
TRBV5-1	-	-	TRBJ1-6	TGCGCCAGCAGCAAGACGACAGATAGCGCTTCACCCCTCCACTTT	CASSKTTDSASPLHF
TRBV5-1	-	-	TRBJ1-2	TGCGCCAGCAGCTTGGACCCAAGCGGACCTCATTCTAGCTATGGCTACACCTTC	CASSLDPSGPHSSYGYTF
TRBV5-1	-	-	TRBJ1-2	TGCGCCAGCAGAACGACAGTTAACTATGGCTACACCTTC	CASRTTVNYGYTF
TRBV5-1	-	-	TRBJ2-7	TGCGCCAGCAGCTTCGACGGTGGCGAGCAGTACTTC	CASSFDGGEQYF
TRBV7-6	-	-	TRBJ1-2	TGTGCCAGCAGCTTCCAGACAGGTCGGTGGTATGGCTACACCTTC	CASSFQTGRWYGYTF
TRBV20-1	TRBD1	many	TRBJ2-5	TGCAGTGCCTCAGGACAGGGGGCGCCGGAGACCCAGTACTTC	CSASGQGAPETQYF
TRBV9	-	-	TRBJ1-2	TGTGCCAGCAGCGTAGCTGGGGTTTTAAGTCCCTATGGCTACACCTTC	CASSVAGVLSPYGYTF
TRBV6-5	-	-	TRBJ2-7	TGTGCCAGCAGTTATGGGCGGGATCCCTCCTACGAGCAGTACTTC	CASSYGRDPSYEQYF
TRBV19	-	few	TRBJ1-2	TGTGCCAGTAGTATAGCCTCCGGGAATGGCTACACCTTC	CASSIASGNGYTF
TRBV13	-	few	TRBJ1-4	TGTGCCAGCAGACCCAGGGCGAATGGAATTGAAAAACTGTTTTTT	CASRPRANGIEKLFF
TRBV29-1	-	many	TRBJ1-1	TGCAGCGTGCCTGGTGCGAACACTGAAGCTTTCTTT	CSVPGANTEAFF
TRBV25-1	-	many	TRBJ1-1	TGTGCCAGCAGTGAATACGAGCTCACTGAAGCTTTCTTT	CASSEYELTEAFF
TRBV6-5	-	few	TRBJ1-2	TGTGCCAGCAGTGAGCAGGGGACCTACTATGGCTACACCTTC	CASSEQGTYYGYTF
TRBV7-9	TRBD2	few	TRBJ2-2	TGTGCCAGCAGGTTACTAGCGGGAGAAGGAACCGGGGAGCTGTTTTTT	CASRLLAGEGTGELFF
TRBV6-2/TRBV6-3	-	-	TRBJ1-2	TGTGCCAGCAGTTATTTACGGAGACAAGGAGGTGGCTACACCTTC	CASSYLRRQGGGYTF
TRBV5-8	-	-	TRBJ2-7	TGTGCCAGCAGCTCTTCGGGACTGGGGTACGAGCAGTACTTC	CASSSSGLGYEQYF